The T cell receptor (beta chain) under discussion was sequenced for a study of graft-versus-host responses after intestinal transplantation. Study summary: Transplantation in recipients was multivisceral, liver-intestinal, or isolated intestinal.

V lost 3 bases to trimming and J lost 5 bases, with 13 bases between them. Germline V gene data show CDR1 as GTSNPN and CDR2 as SVGIG (reference sequence). The CDR3 has 13 residues. Findings and caveats of the study: There were GvH clones found in recipient marrow, and some of them appeared first in ileum or blood. Association was observed between peak circulating GvH clone levels and early post-transplant HvG declines.

For this clone: Its antigen is still unknown.

Method: immunoSEQ multiplex PCR; TCRdb's copy keeps in-frame clones and lacks some. The table shows around 100,000 clones, with roughly 90% occurring only once. The V and J genes are TRBV30 and TRBJ1-1; TRBD1 might be the D (5 bases). The clonotype originates from a human donor who was the organ donor for an intestinal transplant. The sample consisted of unstimulated CD4+ T cells sorted from spleen or lymph node cells, taken before transplant. The CDR3 DNA sequence: TGTGCCTGGAGCTTCGGGGGGAGGACTGAAGCTTTCTTT. Encoded protein: CAWSFGGRTEAFF.